The 8 T cell receptor beta chains in this list originate from one sample, sequenced in a study of T-cell reconstitution after alpha-beta-depleted transplantation in children. For TCRbeta, the library was prepared with unique molecular identifiers. From the PCR reads, TCRdb called clonotypes with MiXCR, one entry per CDR3 protein. The table includes about 200,000 distinct CDR3 sequences, approximately 8.4% detected once. Material: PBMCs, mostly from graft donor cells, obtained 360 days after TCRalphabeta/CD19-depleted stem cell transplant. These receptors all stem from a male patient under 10 years old who had a stem cell transplant for acute myeloid leukemia, so the T cells may come from the graft donor.

This clonotype was seen only a few times. The chain employs TRBV5-1 and TRBJ1-1; no reliable D call. Germline CDR1 reads SGHRS; CDR2 reads YFSETQ. The CDR3 contains 14 residues. V shed 3 bases and J shed 6 bases, with 15 bases lying between them. CDR3 DNA sequence: TGCGCCAGCAGCTCTTCTTGGGGAGGATCTGAAGCTTTCTTT. It encodes CASSSSWGGSEAFF.

This clonotype was counted many times. The chain links TRBV20-1 to TRBJ2-7; 7 bases fit TRBD2. The CDR3 length is 14 residues. Trimming at V came to 2 bases and at J to 4 bases, leaving 8 bases not matched to a gene. Germline V gives CDR1 DFQATT, CDR2 SNEGSKA (reference sequence). The CDR3 loop reads CSARSRVAGYEQYF. The CDR3 region has the DNA TGCAGTGCTAGATCCAGGGTAGCGGGTTACGAGCAGTACTTC.

Worth noting for this clonotype: Germline and junction disagree at one end, which may indicate a read error. The gene calls are TRBV5-6 and TRBJ2-5; maybe TRBD2 (6 bases). CDR3 length: 13 amino acids. Germline CDR1 and CDR2: SGHDT and YYEEEE. The DNA of the CDR3 is TGTGTCAGCAGCCGGGACTTTAAAGAGACCCAGTACTTC. Translation gives CVSSRDFKETQYF.

The chain carries TRBV5-1 and TRBJ2-7; 8 bases are a match to TRBD2. The germline V gene has CDR1 SGHRS and CDR2 YFSETQ. The CDR3 consists of 18 residues. The V segment lost 0 bases and the J segment 3 bases; nucleotides outside the gene matches: 14. The CDR3 reads CASSLAGGALKLLYEQYF. CDR3 nucleotides: TGCGCCAGCAGCTTGGCGGGGGGGGCTCTCAAGCTCCTCTACGAGCAGTACTTC.

This clonotype occurred a few times. This chain joins TRBV7-2 and TRBJ2-7; TRBD2 matches at 8 bases. Trimming at V came to 0 bases and at J to 2 bases, leaving 15 bases not matched to a gene. The CDR3 is made up of 19 amino acids. Germline-derived CDR1 and CDR2 are SGHTA and FQGNSA. The CDR3 coding sequence is TGTGCCAGCAGCTTAGCCGTAGCTAGCGGGCCCCGATTGACCTACGAGCAGTACTTC. Amino acid sequence: CASSLAVASGPRLTYEQYF.

This chain links TRBV20-1 with TRBJ2-7, with D possibly TRBD2 on 5 matching bases. CDR1 DFQATT and CDR2 SNEGSKA come from the germline V gene (reference sequence). V shed 4 bases and J shed 3 bases, with 10 bases lying between them. The CDR3 is made up of 12 amino acids. CDR3 nucleotides: TGCAGTGCTATCGCTAGCTTCTACGAGCAGTACTTC. Translating gives CSAIASFYEQYF.

In regard to this clonotype: This clone may be a read error of a much larger clone one base away. This chain uses TRBV5-6 with TRBJ2-7; TRBD2 matches at 12 bases. J lost 3 bases, V lost 3 bases, and 4 bases had no gene match. The CDR3 has 15 residues. CDR1 SGHDT and CDR2 YYEEEE come from the germline V gene. In nucleotides, the CDR3 is TGTGCCAGCAGCTCCCTGGGACTAGCGGGCTACGAGCAGTACGTC. This sequence encodes CASSSLGLAGYEQYV.

At least ten counts were recorded for this clonotype. The chain links TRBV5-1 to TRBJ2-3; D gene ambiguous. This CDR3 spans 14 amino acids. The germline gives CDR1 SGHRS, CDR2 YFSETQ. V gave up 8 bases and J gave up 4 bases, with 17 bases separating them. CDR3 region: CASTTSLGPDTQYF. The CDR3 nucleotides are TGCGCCAGTACTACGTCCCTAGGCCCAGATACGCAGTATTTT.